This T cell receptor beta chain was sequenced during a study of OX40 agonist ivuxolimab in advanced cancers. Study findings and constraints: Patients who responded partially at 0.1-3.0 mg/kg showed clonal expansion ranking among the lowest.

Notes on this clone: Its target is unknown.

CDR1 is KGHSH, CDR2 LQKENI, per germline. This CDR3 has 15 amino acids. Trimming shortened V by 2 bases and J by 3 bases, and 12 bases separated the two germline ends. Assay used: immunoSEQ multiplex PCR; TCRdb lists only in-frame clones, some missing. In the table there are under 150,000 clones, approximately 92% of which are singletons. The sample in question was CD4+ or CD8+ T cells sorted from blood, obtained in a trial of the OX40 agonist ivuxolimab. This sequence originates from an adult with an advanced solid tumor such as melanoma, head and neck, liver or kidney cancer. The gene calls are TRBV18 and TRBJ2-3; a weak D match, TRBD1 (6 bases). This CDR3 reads CASSPNARGTDTQYF. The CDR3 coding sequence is TGTGCCAGCTCACCAAACGCCAGGGGAACAGATACGCAGTATTTT.